These T cell receptor beta chains were read from a single sample in a study of CD8 T cells in ankylosing spondylitis. TCRdb re-called the 5' RACE reads with MiXCR, one entry per CDR3 protein. The sample includes a few hundred thousand distinct CDR3 sequences, less than 10% of them seen just once. The sample taken for sequencing was blood, either unsorted or a sorted T cell fraction (not recorded which). The source of these receptors is a male donor with ankylosing spondylitis. The CDR3 runs from the conserved cysteine through the conserved F or W. D genes are given only for firm matches. Clone size is not always given. Where it is, it says once, few, many or a class for expanded clones.

>.|TRBV12-3/TRBV12-4|TRBJ2-7|TRBD2
CASSPVAGLYEQYF
TGTGCCAGCAGTCCTGTAGCGGGACTGTACGAGCAGTACTTC
>.|TRBV5-1|TRBJ2-3|TRBD2
CASSPEPTSGLSTDTQYF
TGCGCCAGCAGCCCAGAGCCCACTAGCGGCCTCAGCACAGATACGCAGTATTTT
>few|TRBV12-3/TRBV12-4|TRBJ1-2|.
CASTISSYGYTF
TGTGCCAGCACCATTTCAAGCTATGGCTACACCTTC
>.|TRBV2|TRBJ2-7|.
CASSGRLVTYEQYF
TGTGCCAGCAGTGGTCGACTAGTTACCTACGAGCAGTACTTC
>few|TRBV11-3|TRBJ2-1|TRBD2
CASSRWTSGSNEQFF
TGTGCCAGCAGCCGTTGGACTAGCGGGAGCAATGAGCAGTTCTTC
>few|TRBV7-9|TRBJ2-1|.
CAIFSWANNEQFF
TGTGCCATCTTTAGCTGGGCAAACAATGAGCAGTTCTTC
>many|TRBV7-3|TRBJ2-2|.
CASSLRQGAAGELFF
TGTGCCAGCAGCTTACGCCAGGGCGCCGCCGGGGAGCTGTTTTTT
>many|TRBV29-1|TRBJ2-1|.
CSAQRRGEQFF
TGCAGCGCCCAGAGGAGGGGTGAGCAGTTCTTC
>.|TRBV20-1|TRBJ2-3|.
CSAREEAWRADTQYF
TGCAGTGCTAGAGAGGAGGCGTGGAGGGCAGATACGCAGTATTTT
>.|TRBV12-3/TRBV12-4|TRBJ2-7|.
CASSSPADYEQYF
TGTGCCAGCAGTTCCCCCGCGGACTACGAGCAGTACTTC
>many|TRBV7-2|TRBJ2-1|.
CASSLAVRVYNEQFF
TGTGCCAGCAGCTTAGCGGTGCGGGTCTACAATGAGCAGTTCTTC